The 27 T cell receptor beta chains listed next were all sequenced from one sample in a study of blood T cell repertoires in COVID-19. TCRdb's table, derived via immunoSEQ multiplex PCR, lists solely in-frame clones and lacks some. The data contain 250,000 to 300,000 clones, roughly 90% of them seen just once; the ten biggest clones take up 1%. The specimen was PBMCs or T cells enriched from blood (not recorded which). The origin of the receptors is a woman in her thirties who had recovered from COVID-19.

The chain is built from TRBV28 and TRBJ1-5; TRBD1 agrees at 9 bases. The CDR3 loop spans 18 amino acids. Germline values: CDR1 MDHEN, CDR2 SYDVKM. The J segment lost 5 bases and the V segment lost 1 base, leaving 12 bases of the junction unmatched. This chain's CDR3 is CASSLYPPDRGADQPQHF. The CDR3 DNA follows: TGTGCCAGCAGTTTATATCCCCCCGACAGGGGGGCGGATCAGCCCCAGCATTTT.

For the CDR3, the DNA is TGCGCCAGCAGCCGTACGACCGGAGGAGATCCTTGGGAGAATACGCAGTATTTT. Protein: CASSRTTGGDPWENTQYF. The V and J genes are TRBV4-3 and TRBJ2-3; weak D call: TRBD2 (5 bases). From germline, CDR1 is LGHNA and CDR2 YSLEER. Trimming stripped 4 bases from V and 7 bases from J, with 27 bases between. The CDR3 consists of 18 residues.

V gene TRBV3-1 (or the pseudogene TRBV3-2) combines with J gene TRBJ2-2; 12 bases are a match to TRBD2. CDR3 size: 15 residues. Trimming at V came to 5 bases and at J to 6 bases, leaving 4 bases not matched to a gene. Germline V gene sequence: CDR1 LGHDT, CDR2 YNNKEL (reference sequence). CDR3: CASSERLAGAGELFF. The CDR3 DNA follows: TGTGCCAGCAGCGAAAGACTAGCGGGAGCCGGGGAGCTGTTTTTT.

V is TRBV4-2 and J is TRBJ2-7; 9 nucleotides agree with TRBD2. CDR1 is LGHNA and CDR2 is YNFKEQ in the germline V gene. V dropped 1 base and J dropped 4; count of bases not matched to a gene: 8. CDR3 size: 16 residues. The CDR3 sequence: CASSQGVSGRFYEQYF. As DNA, the CDR3 is TGTGCCAGCAGCCAAGGCGTTAGCGGGAGATTTTACGAGCAGTACTTC.

The chain carries TRBV7-3 and TRBJ1-6; D is unclear. From germline, CDR1 is SGHTA and CDR2 FQGTGA. CDR3 length equals 15 residues. V lost 5 bases and J lost 10, with 18 bases in between. The CDR3 nucleotides read TGTGCCAGCAGCCATGACAATGGAGGAGGATCACCCCTCCACTTT. Residues: CASSHDNGGGSPLHF.

The chain is built from TRBV5-6 and TRBJ2-1; TRBD1 agrees at 8 bases. CDR3 length: 14 residues. Germline CDR1 and CDR2: SGHDT and YYEEEE. With 1 base clipped from V and 5 bases from J, the junction kept 2 bases outside the gene matches. The DNA of the CDR3 is TGTGCCAGCAGCTTGACAGGGGGGAACAATGAGCAGTTCTTC. Protein: CASSLTGGNNEQFF. The full variable domain, its missing parts supplied by reference TRBV5-6 and TRBJ2-1, is DAGVTQSPTHLIKTRGQQVTLRCSPKSGHDTVSWYQQALGQGPQFIFQYYEEEERQRGNFPDRFSGHQFPNYSSELNVNALLLGDSALYLCASSLTGGNNEQFFGPGTRLTVL.

The chain combines TRBV5-1 with TRBJ1-1; D remains ambiguous. The germline V gene has CDR1 SGHRS and CDR2 YFSETQ. Trimming took off 0 bases at V and 0 bases at J, with 9 bases between the two ends. The CDR3 runs 15 residues. DNA of the CDR3: TGCGCCAGCAGCTTGGTCGGAGTAATGAACACTGAAGCTTTCTTT. Protein sequence: CASSLVGVMNTEAFF.

This clone was seen just once. Other DNA variants within this sample encode the same CDR3. This chain uses TRBV7-9 with TRBJ1-1; D is undetermined. The CDR3 contains 12 residues. Germline loops: CDR1 SEHNR, CDR2 FQNEAQ (reference sequence). V dropped 3 bases and J dropped 3 bases, with 5 bases sitting between them. The CDR3 DNA reads as TGTGCCAGCAGCTTCGGGGACACTGAAGCTTTCTTT. It specifies CASSFGDTEAFF.

This rearrangement joins TRBV10-3 to TRBJ1-1; D unresolved. This CDR3 contains 12 residues. Trimming took off 6 bases at V and 8 bases at J, with 13 bases between the two ends. Per germline, CDR1 ENHRY and CDR2 SYGVKD. Here the CDR3 reads CAISSFAQEAFF. In DNA, the CDR3 is TGTGCCATCAGCTCCTTCGCACAAGAAGCTTTCTTT.

The DNA of the CDR3 is TGTGCCAGCAGGGTAGGACAGGGACCTAACTATGGCTACACCTTC. It specifies CASRVGQGPNYGYTF. The chain carries TRBV6-5 and TRBJ1-2; 8 bases fit TRBD1. The CDR3 sequence is 15 residues long. V was pared by 6 bases and J by 0 bases, with 6 bases of the junction left unmatched. Germline loops: CDR1 MNHEY, CDR2 SVGAGI.

V and J are TRBV19 and TRBJ1-4, with D maybe TRBD1 (5 bases). Trimming stripped 6 bases from V and 5 bases from J, with 7 bases between. Germline CDR1 reads LNHDA; CDR2 reads SQIVND (reference sequence). The CDR3 spans 12 residues. In DNA, the CDR3 is TGTGCCAGTAGAGGGGCGAATGAAAAACTGTTTTTT. It translates to CASRGANEKLFF.

V gene TRBV27 combines with J gene TRBJ2-1; 7 positions match TRBD2. The CDR3 is 14 residues long. Looked up from germline, CDR1 is MNHEY and CDR2 is SMNVEV (reference sequence). CDR3 DNA sequence: TGTGCTTCTGTGGGGAGGCTAGCGGACAATGAGCAGTTCTTC. It encodes CASVGRLADNEQFF.

This clone came up once. The chain has TRBV7-8 and TRBJ1-1, with D possibly being TRBD1 (6 bases). CDR3 length equals 15 residues. The germline V gene has CDR1 SGHVS and CDR2 FQNEAQ. The V gene lost 5 bases and the J gene lost 4 bases, with 17 bases spanning the gap. CDR3 DNA: TGTGCCAGCAGCCGCAAAACAGGGCCGGGCACTGAAGCTTTCTTT. It encodes CASSRKTGPGTEAFF.

This clone was seen ten or more times. The chain links TRBV7-2 to TRBJ2-2; D may be TRBD2 (5 bases). V lost 2 bases and J 6 bases, leaving 10 bases between the germline ends. The CDR3 length is 14 residues. The germline V gene encodes CDR1 SGHTA and CDR2 FQGNSA. The DNA for the CDR3 is TGTGCCAGCAGCTTACAAGCGGACGCCGGGGAGCTGTTTTTT. Protein product: CASSLQADAGELFF.

This clone was observed a few times. V is TRBV18 and J is TRBJ2-1; 7 bases line up with TRBD1. J lost 2 bases, V lost 2 bases, and 3 bases had no gene match. The CDR3 is 15 residues long. The germline gives CDR1 KGHSH, CDR2 LQKENI. The CDR3 nucleotides read TGTGCCAGCTCACCAGAGACAGGGCCCTACAATGAGCAGTTCTTC. This gives the protein CASSPETGPYNEQFF.

Comment on this clone: The CDR3 does not end in the conserved phenylalanine or tryptophan, so this is likely a read error. The DNA is omitted, as the CDR3 cannot be located on it reliably, and the CDR3 follows TCRdb's listing. The rearrangement uses TRBV6-4 and TRBJ1-1; whether TRBD1, the table's D call, matches the DNA was not checked. Termini included, the CDR3 measures 8 amino acids. From germline, CDR1 is MRHNA and CDR2 SNTAGT. The CDR3 spells CASRIDRN.

This clone occurred once. The chain carries TRBV5-6 and TRBJ1-2, with TRBD1 matching 8 bases. CDR3 length: 14 amino acids. The V and J ends lost 2 bases and 4 bases, in that order; junction bases with no gene match: 4. The germline gives CDR1 SGHDT, CDR2 YYEEEE. The CDR3: CASSFWTGTYGYTF. CDR3 in DNA: TGTGCCAGCAGCTTCTGGACAGGGACCTATGGCTACACCTTC. Filled out from reference TRBV5-6 and TRBJ1-2, the complete variable domain reads DAGVTQSPTHLIKTRGQQVTLRCSPKSGHDTVSWYQQALGQGPQFIFQYYEEEERQRGNFPDRFSGHQFPNYSSELNVNALLLGDSALYLCASSFWTGTYGYTFGSGTRLTVV.

The chain joins TRBV18 to TRBJ2-1, with a weak D call TRBD2 (6 bases). V was cut by 5 bases and J by 2 bases, with 13 bases left in between. From germline, CDR1 is KGHSH and CDR2 LQKENI. The CDR3 contains 15 residues. CDR3 DNA sequence: TGTGCCAGCTCAAGTGGAGGGCCAGCCTACAATGAGCAGTTCTTC. It yields the protein CASSSGGPAYNEQFF.

This chain uses TRBV28 with TRBJ1-2; TRBD1 agrees at 7 bases. This CDR3 contains 14 residues. Germline trimming cut 6 bases from V and 4 bases from J; bases unmatched to any gene: 8. Germline V gene data show CDR1 as MDHEN and CDR2 as SYDVKM. The CDR3 spells CASSPGQIFYGYTF. The CDR3 DNA reads as TGTGCCAGCAGCCCGGGACAGATCTTCTATGGCTACACCTTC.

The chain links TRBV5-1 to TRBJ2-5, with D possibly matching TRBD1 (6 bases). The germline V gene encodes CDR1 SGHRS and CDR2 YFSETQ. The CDR3 contains 13 residues. Trimming cost V 1 base and J 5 bases, with 9 bases left between them. In DNA, the CDR3 is TGCGCCAGCAGCTTGACAGGGTGGGAGACCCAGTACTTC. Amino acids: CASSLTGWETQYF.

Only one count was recorded for this clone. The chain recombines TRBV21-1 with TRBJ2-3; the table's D gene call, TRBD1, was not cross checked with the DNA. TRBV21-1 is shown as a pseudogene. This CDR3 region has 17 residues. The CDR3 DNA is TGTGCCAGCAGCAAAGAGTCAGGGGGCCTAGAAACAGATACGCAGTATTTT. This sequence encodes CASSKESGGLETDTQYF.

V is TRBV12-3 or TRBV12-4 and J is TRBJ2-7; no definite D call. With 0 bases removed from V and 5 bases from J, the gap between germline ends came to 8 bases. The CDR3 runs to 13 residues. The CDR3 nucleotides are TGTGCCAGCAGTTTAGCACTCCGGGACGAGCAGTACTTC. Its protein product is CASSLALRDEQYF.

The rearrangement uses TRBV19 and TRBJ2-7; TRBD1 is a possible D gene (6 bases). The CDR3 is 15 amino acids. The germline V gene encodes CDR1 LNHDA and CDR2 SQIVND (reference sequence). Trimming shortened V by 7 bases and J by 2 bases, and 18 bases separated the two germline ends. CDR3 DNA: TGTGCCAGTACCCTGGGGGTAGGGGGAGCCTACGAGCAGTACTTC. It encodes CASTLGVGGAYEQYF.

The V call is TRBV18, the J call TRBJ2-7; 7 bases map to TRBD1. V shed 8 bases and J 3 bases; nucleotides not matched to a gene: 10. Germline CDR1 reads KGHSH; CDR2 reads LQKENI. This CDR3 is built from 14 residues. The DNA of the CDR3 is TGTGCCAGCGCGGTAAGGGGGCAGGACTACGAGCAGTACTTC. It yields the protein CASAVRGQDYEQYF.

V is TRBV7-3 and J is TRBJ2-7, with 7 bases aligning to TRBD1. The J segment lost 1 base and the V segment lost 3 bases, leaving 3 bases of the junction unmatched. This CDR3 comprises 14 residues. Germline lookup yields CDR1 SGHTA and CDR2 FQGTGA. Here the CDR3 reads CASSLTGNSYEQYF. In DNA form, the CDR3 reads TGTGCCAGCAGCTTGACAGGGAATTCCTACGAGCAGTACTTC.

The chain employs TRBV10-3 and TRBJ2-7; 9 positions match TRBD1. Germline lookup yields CDR1 ENHRY and CDR2 SYGVKD. The CDR3 has 14 amino acids. Germline trimming cut 8 bases from V and 4 bases from J; bases unmatched to any gene: 9. The CDR3 DNA reads as TGTGCCATCGCCCCTAGACAGGGGGTATACGAGCAGTACTTC. This codes for CAIAPRQGVYEQYF.

The chain couples TRBV6-5 to TRBJ1-5; a weak D match, TRBD1 (5 bases). The CDR3 covers 12 residues. Trimming pared 8 bases from V and 5 bases from J, leaving 10 bases between. CDR1 is MNHEY, CDR2 SVGAGI, per germline. CDR3 nucleotide sequence: TGTGCCAGCGGGCAGGGCCATCAGCCCCAGCATTTT. Residues: CASGQGHQPQHF.